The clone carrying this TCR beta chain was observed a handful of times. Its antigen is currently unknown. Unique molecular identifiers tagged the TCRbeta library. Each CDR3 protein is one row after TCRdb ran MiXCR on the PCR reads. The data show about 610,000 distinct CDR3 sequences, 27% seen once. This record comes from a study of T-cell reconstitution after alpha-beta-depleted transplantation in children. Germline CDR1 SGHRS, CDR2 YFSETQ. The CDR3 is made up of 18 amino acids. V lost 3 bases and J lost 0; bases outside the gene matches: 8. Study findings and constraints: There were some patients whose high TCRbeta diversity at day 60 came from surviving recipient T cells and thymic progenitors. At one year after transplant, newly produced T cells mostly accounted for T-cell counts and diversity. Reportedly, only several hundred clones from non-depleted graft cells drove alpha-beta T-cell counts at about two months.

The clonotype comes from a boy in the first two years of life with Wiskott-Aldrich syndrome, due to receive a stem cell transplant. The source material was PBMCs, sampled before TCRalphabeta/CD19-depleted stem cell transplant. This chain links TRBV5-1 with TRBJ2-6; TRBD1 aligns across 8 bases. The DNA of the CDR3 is TGCGCCAGCAGCTCTCCCGGGACAGGCTTCTCTGGGGCCAACGTCCTGACTTTC. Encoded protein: CASSSPGTGFSGANVLTF.